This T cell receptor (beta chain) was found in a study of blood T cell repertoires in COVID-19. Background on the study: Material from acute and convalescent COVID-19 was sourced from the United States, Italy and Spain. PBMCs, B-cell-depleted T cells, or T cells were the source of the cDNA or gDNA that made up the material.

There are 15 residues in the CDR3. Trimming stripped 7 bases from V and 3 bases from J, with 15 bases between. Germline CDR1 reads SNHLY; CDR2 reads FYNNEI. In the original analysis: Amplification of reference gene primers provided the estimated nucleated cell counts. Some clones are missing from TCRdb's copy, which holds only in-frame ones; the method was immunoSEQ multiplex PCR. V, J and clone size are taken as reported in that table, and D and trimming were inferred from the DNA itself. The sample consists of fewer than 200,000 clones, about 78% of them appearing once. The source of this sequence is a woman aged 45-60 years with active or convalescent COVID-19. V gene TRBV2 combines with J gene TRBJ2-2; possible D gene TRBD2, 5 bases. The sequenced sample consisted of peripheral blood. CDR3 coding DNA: TGTGCCAGCAAGCGGCCCCCGAGGGACACCGGGGAGCTGTTTTTT. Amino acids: CASKRPPRDTGELFF.